A selection of T cell receptor beta chains follows, all from one sample in a study of early T cells in non-severe SARS-CoV-2 infection. TCRdb redid the calling of the 5' RACE reads with MiXCR, one entry per CDR3 protein. Among 70,000 to 85,000 distinct CDR3 sequences, 9% to 15% were seen once, and the ten largest hold about 16%. The sequences come from whole blood, collected at baseline. The receptors stem from an adult who was a healthcare worker with PCR-confirmed SARS-CoV-2 infection or an uninfected control (not recorded which). The donor label of this sample is uncertain. Both conserved end residues are part of each CDR3. D genes are given only for firm matches. The listing skips clone size in some rows; elsewhere it reads once, few, many or a size class.

TRBV2,.,many,TRBJ2-3,CASSEVEDTQYF,TGTGCCAGCAGTGAGGTTGAAGATACGCAGTATTTT
TRBV10-3,.,many,TRBJ2-7,CAISDGAYEQYF,TGTGCCATCAGTGACGGAGCCTACGAGCAGTACTTC
TRBV4-2,.,few,TRBJ1-5,CASSQEARVRNQPQHF,TGTGCCAGCAGCCAAGAAGCTCGGGTTCGCAATCAGCCCCAGCATTTT
TRBV5-1,.,few,TRBJ2-6,CASSSRDSWSGANVLTF,TGCGCCAGCAGCAGCCGGGACTCTTGGTCTGGGGCCAACGTCCTGACTTTC
TRBV11-1,TRBD1,few,TRBJ2-2,CASSSDRGMDTGELFF,TGTGCCAGCAGCTCTGACAGGGGGATGGACACCGGGGAGCTGTTTTTT
TRBV12-3/TRBV12-4,.,.,TRBJ1-2,CATRSTRAGSNYGYTF,TGTGCCACGCGAAGCACCCGAGCCGGCAGCAACTATGGCTACACCTTC
TRBV7-2,.,.,TRBJ2-3,CASTPGGSTDTQYF,TGTGCCAGCACCCCTGGAGGAAGCACAGATACGCAGTATTTT
TRBV5-1,TRBD2,.,TRBJ2-3,CASSSQAGIADTQYF,TGCGCCAGCAGCTCGCAAGCGGGAATCGCAGATACGCAGTATTTT
TRBV27,.,many,TRBJ2-3,CASSLQPAASTDTQYF,TGTGCCAGCAGTTTACAACCAGCTGCTAGCACAGATACGCAGTATTTT
TRBV18,TRBD2,many,TRBJ2-7,CASSPGSSGTYEQYF,TGTGCCAGCTCACCAGGGTCTAGCGGGACCTACGAGCAGTACTTC
TRBV6-6,TRBD1,.,TRBJ1-1,CASRPREGARGTEAFF,TGTGCCAGCAGACCCAGAGAGGGGGCTCGGGGCACTGAAGCTTTCTTT
TRBV12-3/TRBV12-4,.,few,TRBJ1-2,CASSFTTDGYTF,TGTGCCAGCAGTTTTACCACGGATGGCTACACCTTC
TRBV7-7,.,.,TRBJ2-3,CASSSAATDTQYF,TGTGCCAGCAGCTCCGCTGCCACAGATACGCAGTATTTT
TRBV7-6,TRBD1,many,TRBJ1-2,CASSLGQGAGYTF,TGTGCCAGCAGCTTAGGACAGGGTGCTGGCTACACCTTC
TRBV12-3/TRBV12-4,TRBD2,few,TRBJ2-3,CASSLYKLAGFFTDTQYF,TGTGCCAGCAGTTTATACAAGCTAGCGGGGTTCTTCACAGATACGCAGTATTTT
TRBV2,.,many,TRBJ2-7,CASRQPGAPHEQYF,TGTGCCAGCAGGCAGCCGGGAGCGCCCCACGAGCAGTACTTC
TRBV5-1,.,many,TRBJ2-3,CASSFTLAVQDTQYF,TGCGCCAGCAGCTTCACACTAGCAGTCCAAGATACGCAGTATTTT
TRBV7-9,.,many,TRBJ2-7,CASSFVGNYEQYF,TGTGCCAGCAGCTTTGTAGGGAACTACGAGCAGTACTTC
TRBV18,.,.,TRBJ1-1,CASSPTGSDTEAFF,TGTGCCAGCTCACCAACAGGGTCCGACACTGAAGCTTTCTTT
TRBV4-1,TRBD2,.,TRBJ2-7,CASSQDNPAGTHYEQYF,TGCGCCAGCAGCCAAGATAACCCAGCGGGGACCCACTACGAGCAGTACTTC
TRBV6-1,.,few,TRBJ1-2,CATDGLYGYTF,TGTGCGACAGACGGACTCTATGGCTACACCTTC
TRBV12-3/TRBV12-4,.,many,TRBJ1-5,CASSFRLDQPQHF,TGTGCCAGCAGTTTTCGTCTAGATCAGCCCCAGCATTTT
TRBV2,TRBD2,few,TRBJ2-1,CASSELGGYNEQFF,TGTGCCAGCAGTGAGTTGGGAGGGTACAATGAGCAGTTCTTC
TRBV4-2,.,many,TRBJ1-4,CASSPTVAYEKLFF,TGTGCCAGCAGCCCCACGGTGGCCTATGAAAAACTGTTTTTT
TRBV6-2/TRBV6-3,TRBD2,.,TRBJ2-1,CASKRGTSFVNEQFF,TGTGCCAGCAAGCGCGGGACTAGCTTTGTCAATGAGCAGTTCTTC
TRBV20-1,.,many,TRBJ1-2,CSARDSGAGLDGYTF,TGCAGTGCTAGAGATTCAGGGGCAGGATTGGATGGCTACACCTTC
TRBV6-4,TRBD2,once,TRBJ2-1,CASSHLADSYNEQFF,TGTGCCAGCAGTCATCTAGCGGACTCCTACAATGAGCAGTTCTTC
TRBV18,.,.,TRBJ2-1,CASSVGASDEQFF,TGTGCCAGCTCGGTGGGTGCTAGCGATGAGCAGTTCTTC
TRBV12-3/TRBV12-4,.,.,TRBJ1-1,CASSLTGRMNTEAFF,TGTGCCAGCAGTTTAACTGGACGGATGAACACTGAAGCTTTCTTT
TRBV6-2/TRBV6-3,TRBD2,.,TRBJ2-7,CASSPGLAVGQYF,TGTGCCAGCAGTCCGGGACTAGCGGTAGGGCAGTACTTC
TRBV7-3,TRBD2,few,TRBJ2-5,CASSLGTSGGQETQYF,TGTGCCAGCAGCTTGGGGACTAGCGGGGGGCAAGAGACCCAGTACTTC
TRBV7-9,.,once,TRBJ2-7,CASSFYFEQYF,TGCGCCAGCAGCTTTTATTTCGAGCAGTACTTC
TRBV27,.,.,TRBJ2-5,CASGRQDPETQYF,TGTGCCAGCGGACGACAGGATCCCGAGACCCAGTACTTC
TRBV7-6,.,.,TRBJ1-5,CASSFGFVTHSNQPQHF,TGTGCCAGCAGCTTCGGCTTCGTTACCCATAGCAATCAGCCCCAGCATTTT
TRBV7-2,TRBD2,.,TRBJ2-3,CASSPSRSGGSTDTQYF,TGTGCCAGCAGTCCAAGCCGTAGCGGGGGATCAACAGATACGCAGTATTTT
TRBV6-6,.,many,TRBJ1-1,CASRRQNTEAFF,TGTGCCAGCAGGCGACAGAACACTGAAGCTTTCTTT
TRBV6-2/TRBV6-3,TRBD2,.,TRBJ2-1,CASSSEEREHPTESSYNEQFF,TGTGCCAGCAGCTCCGAGGAGCGGGAACATCCCACTGAAAGCTCCTACAATGAGCAGTTCTTC
TRBV11-2,.,.,TRBJ2-1,CASSLRARGGDEQFF,TGTGCCAGCAGCCTCCGGGCTAGGGGAGGCGATGAGCAGTTCTTC
TRBV4-1,TRBD2,.,TRBJ2-7,CASRRTSGPSYEQYF,TGCGCCAGCAGACGCACTAGCGGGCCCTCCTACGAGCAGTACTTC
TRBV5-1,TRBD1,.,TRBJ2-5,CASSSTLGTGEETQYF,TGCGCCAGCAGCTCAACGCTCGGGACAGGGGAGGAGACCCAGTACTTC
TRBV6-5,.,.,TRBJ2-3,CASSYLSTDTQYF,TGTGCCAGCAGTTACTTGAGCACAGATACGCAGTATTTT
TRBV18,TRBD1,few,TRBJ1-2,CASSTTGTEFYGYTF,TGTGCCAGCTCAACAACCGGGACAGAATTCTATGGCTACACCTTC
TRBV2,.,few,TRBJ1-2,CASSEELVGYTF,TGTGCCAGCAGTGAAGAACTTGTGGGCTACACCTTC
TRBV4-1,.,.,TRBJ2-1,CASSRTIGEQFF,TGCGCCAGCAGTCGGACTATTGGCGAGCAGTTCTTC
TRBV27,.,.,TRBJ2-7,CASSVSRAMSYEQYF,TGTGCCAGCAGTGTCTCCCGGGCCATGTCCTACGAGCAGTACTTC
TRBV6-1,.,many,TRBJ1-2,CASSTQGSPRGYTF,TGTGCCAGCAGTACTCAGGGTTCTCCGAGGGGCTACACCTTC
TRBV20-1,.,.,TRBJ2-2,CSARDPGQGDTGELFF,TGCAGTGCTAGAGATCCGGGGCAGGGTGACACCGGGGAGCTGTTTTTT
TRBV20-1,TRBD1,.,TRBJ2-7,CSASKGANYEQYF,TGCAGTGCTAGTAAGGGGGCGAACTACGAGCAGTACTTC
TRBV18,.,few,TRBJ1-2,CASSPQTTGNEGYTF,TGTGCCAGCTCACCACAAACGACGGGCAATGAAGGCTACACCTTC
TRBV20-1,TRBD1,many,TRBJ1-1,CSAREDRGGSSEAFF,TGCAGTGCTAGAGAAGACAGGGGTGGTTCGTCTGAAGCTTTCTTT
TRBV6-6,.,.,TRBJ2-7,CASSYMGGLSYEQYF,TGTGCCAGCAGTTACATGGGGGGCTTAAGCTACGAGCAGTACTTC
TRBV7-3,.,.,TRBJ1-2,CASSTGIGDYGYTF,TGTGCCAGCAGCACAGGGATTGGGGACTATGGCTACACCTTC
TRBV11-2,.,.,TRBJ2-1,CASSLGFLTLAYNEQFF,TGTGCCAGCAGCTTAGGCTTTTTGACACTAGCCTACAATGAGCAGTTCTTC
TRBV6-5,TRBD2,.,TRBJ2-2,CASTGQRGAGELFF,TGTGCCAGCACGGGACAGCGGGGGGCCGGGGAGCTGTTTTTT
TRBV30,.,.,TRBJ1-4,CAWETGNNEKLFF,TGTGCCTGGGAAACAGGGAATAATGAAAAACTGTTTTTT
TRBV12-3/TRBV12-4,.,few,TRBJ1-5,CASSPRLSNQPQHF,TGTGCCAGCAGTCCCAGGTTAAGCAATCAGCCCCAGCATTTT
TRBV6-6,.,few,TRBJ2-3,CASSPGNGLTDTQYF,TGTGCCAGCAGCCCGGGGAACGGCCTCACAGATACGCAGTATTTT
TRBV4-1,.,.,TRBJ2-7,CASSQPGATRDTVPYEQYF,TGCGCCAGCAGCCAACCTGGGGCAACACGAGACACCGTCCCCTACGAGCAGTACTTC
TRBV4-3,.,.,TRBJ2-1,CASSPDRGWYNEQFF,TGCGCCAGCAGCCCCGACCGGGGTTGGTACAATGAGCAGTTCTTC